The sequence of this TCR beta chain was determined in a study of identifying expanded T cells in peripheral blood. Findings and limits, study-wide: Differentially abundant clones: 1 to 1.5 between replicates, 16.4 at roughly 2 weeks, 19 at four.

This CDR3 is built from 17 residues. Germline loops: CDR1 SGHDN, CDR2 FVKESK. V gave up 1 base and J gave up 10 bases, with 25 bases separating them. TCRdb keeps only in-frame clones here, not all; method: immunoSEQ multiplex PCR. The data show about 94,000 clones, over 75% seen once. Comments on this clone: Its specificity is not known.

The clonotype originates from a person aged 18 to 70 in good health. The sample taken for sequencing was blood. The chain joins TRBV14 to TRBJ1-1; possibly TRBD1 for D (6 bases). CDR3 sequence: CASSQVRDKGMVAGAFF. The DNA of the CDR3 is TGTGCCAGCAGCCAAGTCCGGGACAAGGGAATGGTCGCTGGAGCTTTCTTT.